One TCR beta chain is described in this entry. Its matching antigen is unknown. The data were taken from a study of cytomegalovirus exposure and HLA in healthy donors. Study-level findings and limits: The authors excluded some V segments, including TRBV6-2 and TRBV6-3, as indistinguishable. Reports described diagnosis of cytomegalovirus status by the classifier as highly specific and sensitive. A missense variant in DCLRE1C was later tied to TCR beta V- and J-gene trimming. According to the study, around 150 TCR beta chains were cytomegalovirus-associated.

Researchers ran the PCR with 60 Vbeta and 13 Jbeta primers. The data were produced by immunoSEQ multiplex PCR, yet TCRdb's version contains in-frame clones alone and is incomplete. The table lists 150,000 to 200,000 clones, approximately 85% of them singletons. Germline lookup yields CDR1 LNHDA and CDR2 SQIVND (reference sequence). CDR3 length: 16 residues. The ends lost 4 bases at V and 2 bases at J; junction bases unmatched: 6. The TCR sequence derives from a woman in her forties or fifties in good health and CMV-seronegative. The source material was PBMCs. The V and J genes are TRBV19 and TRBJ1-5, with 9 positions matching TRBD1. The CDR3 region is CASSTKGQGGNQPQHF. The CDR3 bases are TGTGCCAGTAGTACGAAGGGACAGGGTGGCAATCAGCCCCAGCATTTT.